This T cell receptor beta chain was documented in a study of cytomegalovirus exposure and HLA in healthy donors. Study results and caveats: There were several of the most significant clusters that appeared linked to common viral pathogens in a later analysis. Testing in vitro showed a few CMV-associated chains specific for CMV antigens. V- and J-gene trimming of TCR beta was linked (in a later analysis) to a missense DCLRE1C variant.

Per germline, CDR1 SGDLS and CDR2 YYNGEE. V gave up 1 base and J gave up 0 bases, with 11 bases separating them. CDR3 length: 16 amino acids. PCR was performed using 60 Vbeta and 13 Jbeta primers. Generated by immunoSEQ multiplex PCR, the TCRdb table keeps only in-frame clones and is missing some. The table lists 40,000 to 60,000 clones, with less than 2.5% in the top ten. A note on this clone: Its target is unknown.

The source material was PBMCs. This TCR came from a female donor in good health and CMV-seronegative. The V and J genes are TRBV9 and TRBJ2-1; D may be TRBD2 (6 bases). The CDR3 loop is CASSVLASSSYNEQFF. CDR3 DNA: TGTGCCAGCAGCGTACTAGCGTCCAGCTCCTACAATGAGCAGTTCTTC.